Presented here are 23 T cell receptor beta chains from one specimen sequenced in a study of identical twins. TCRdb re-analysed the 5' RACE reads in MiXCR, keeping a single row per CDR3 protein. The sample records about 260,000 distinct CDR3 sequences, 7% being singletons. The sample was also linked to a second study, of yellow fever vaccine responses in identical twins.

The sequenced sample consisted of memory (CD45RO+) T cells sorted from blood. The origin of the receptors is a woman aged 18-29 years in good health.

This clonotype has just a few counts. The CDR3 sequence: CASSPNGAGASREQYV. CDR3 nucleotide sequence: TGTGCCAGCAGTCCAAATGGGGCGGGGGCATCCCGCGAGCAGTACGTC. V is TRBV27 and J is TRBJ2-7; perhaps TRBD2 as D (7 bases). This CDR3 region has 16 residues. Trimming took off 5 bases at V and 6 bases at J, with 23 bases between the two ends. Germline V gives CDR1 MNHEY, CDR2 SMNVEV (reference sequence).

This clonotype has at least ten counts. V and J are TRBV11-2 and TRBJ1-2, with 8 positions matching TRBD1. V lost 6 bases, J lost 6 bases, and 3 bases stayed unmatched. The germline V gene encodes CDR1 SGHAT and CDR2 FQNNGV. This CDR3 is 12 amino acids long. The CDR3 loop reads CASSIQGDGYTF. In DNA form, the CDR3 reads TGTGCCAGCAGTATACAGGGGGATGGCTACACCTTC. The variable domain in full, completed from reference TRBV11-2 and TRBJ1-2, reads EAGVAQSPRYKIIEKRQSVAFWCNPISGHATLYWYQQILGQGPKLLIQFQNNGVVDDSQLPKDRFSAERLKGVDSTLKIQPAKLEDSAVYLCASSIQGDGYTFGSGTRLTVV.

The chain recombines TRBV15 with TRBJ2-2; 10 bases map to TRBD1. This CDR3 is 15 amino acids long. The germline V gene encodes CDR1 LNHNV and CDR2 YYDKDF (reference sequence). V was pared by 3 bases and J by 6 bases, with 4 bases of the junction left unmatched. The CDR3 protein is CATSSRQGASGELFF. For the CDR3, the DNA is TGTGCCACCAGCAGCCGACAGGGGGCTTCCGGGGAGCTGTTTTTT.

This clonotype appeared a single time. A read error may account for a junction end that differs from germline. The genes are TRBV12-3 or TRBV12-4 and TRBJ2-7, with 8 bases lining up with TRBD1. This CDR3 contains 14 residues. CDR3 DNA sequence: TGTGCCTGCAGTTCGCGGAGACAGGGGCACGAGCAGTACTTC. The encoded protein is CACSSRRQGHEQYF.

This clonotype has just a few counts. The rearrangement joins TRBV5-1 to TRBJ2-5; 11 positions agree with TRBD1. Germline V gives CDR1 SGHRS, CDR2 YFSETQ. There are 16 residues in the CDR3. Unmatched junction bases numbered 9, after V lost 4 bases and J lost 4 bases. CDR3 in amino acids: CASSNPGTGGLETQYF. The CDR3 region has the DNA TGCGCCAGCAGCAACCCCGGGACAGGGGGTTTAGAGACCCAGTACTTC.

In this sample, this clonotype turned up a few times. The CDR3 DNA is TGTGCCAGCAGCTTAGGGGGTCCGGGACAGTTGACCGGGGAGCTGTTTTTT. This translates into CASSLGGPGQLTGELFF. V usage is TRBV7-9 and J usage is TRBJ2-2, with 7 bases identical to TRBD1. V dropped 1 base and J dropped 5; count of bases not matched to a gene: 10. CDR3 length: 17 amino acids. Per germline, CDR1 SEHNR and CDR2 FQNEAQ (reference sequence).

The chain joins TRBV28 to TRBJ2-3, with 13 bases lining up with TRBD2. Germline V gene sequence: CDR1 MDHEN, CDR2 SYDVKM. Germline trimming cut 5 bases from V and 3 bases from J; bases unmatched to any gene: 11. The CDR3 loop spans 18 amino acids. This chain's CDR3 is CASSLLAGGNQRTDTQYF. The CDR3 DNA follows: TGTGCCAGCAGTCTACTAGCGGGGGGGAATCAGAGGACAGATACGCAGTATTTT.

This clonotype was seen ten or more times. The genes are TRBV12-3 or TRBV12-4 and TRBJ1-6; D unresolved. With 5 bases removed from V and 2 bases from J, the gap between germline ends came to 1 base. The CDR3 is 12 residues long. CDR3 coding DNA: TGTGCCAGCAGTGCCTATAATTCACCCCTCCACTTT. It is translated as CASSAYNSPLHF.

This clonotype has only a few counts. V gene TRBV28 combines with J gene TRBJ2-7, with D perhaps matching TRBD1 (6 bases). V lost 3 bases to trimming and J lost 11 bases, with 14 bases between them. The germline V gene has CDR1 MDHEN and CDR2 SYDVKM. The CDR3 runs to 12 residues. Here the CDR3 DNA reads TGTGCCAGCAGTTTCGAACAGGGACCGAAGTACTTC. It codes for CASSFEQGPKYF.

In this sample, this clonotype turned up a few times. The CDR3 sequence: CASSQDRSGTGGRYEQYF. CDR3 coding DNA: TGTGCCAGCAGCCAAGATCGGTCAGGGACAGGGGGCCGGTACGAGCAGTACTTC. The chain carries TRBV3-1 and TRBJ2-7, with 12 bases matching TRBD1. V gave up 0 bases and J gave up 4 bases; unmatched junction bases: 10. The CDR3 has 18 residues. Germline values: CDR1 LGHDT, CDR2 YNNKEL (reference sequence).

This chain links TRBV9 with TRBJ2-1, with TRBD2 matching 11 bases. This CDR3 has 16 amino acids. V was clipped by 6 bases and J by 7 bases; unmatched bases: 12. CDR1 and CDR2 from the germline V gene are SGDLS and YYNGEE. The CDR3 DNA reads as TGTGCCAGCAACAGATTAGCGGGAGGGCCAACTAATGAGCAGTTCTTC. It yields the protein CASNRLAGGPTNEQFF.

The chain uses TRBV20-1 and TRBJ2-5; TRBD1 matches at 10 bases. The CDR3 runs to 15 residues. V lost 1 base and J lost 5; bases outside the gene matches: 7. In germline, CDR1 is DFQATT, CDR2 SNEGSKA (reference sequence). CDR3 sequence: CSARGGDRGRETQYF. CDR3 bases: TGCAGTGCTAGAGGGGGCGACAGGGGGCGCGAGACCCAGTACTTC.

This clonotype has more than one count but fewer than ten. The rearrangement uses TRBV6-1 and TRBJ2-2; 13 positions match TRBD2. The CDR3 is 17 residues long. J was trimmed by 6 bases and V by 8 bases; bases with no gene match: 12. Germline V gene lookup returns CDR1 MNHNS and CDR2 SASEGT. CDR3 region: CASQLRKTSGGSGELFF. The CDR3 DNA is TGTGCCAGCCAACTTAGGAAGACTAGCGGGGGGTCCGGGGAGCTGTTTTTT.

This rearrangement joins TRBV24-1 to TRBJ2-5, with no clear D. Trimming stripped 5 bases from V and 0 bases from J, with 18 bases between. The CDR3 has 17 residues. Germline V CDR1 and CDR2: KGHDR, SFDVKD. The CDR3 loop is CATSGGRSATYQETQYF. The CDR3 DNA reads TGTGCCACCAGTGGTGGTCGGTCCGCTACGTACCAAGAGACCCAGTACTTC.

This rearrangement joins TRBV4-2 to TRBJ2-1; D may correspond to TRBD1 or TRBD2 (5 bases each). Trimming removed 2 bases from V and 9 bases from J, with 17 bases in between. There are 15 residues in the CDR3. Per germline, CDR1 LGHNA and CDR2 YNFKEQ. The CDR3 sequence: CASSQTPRKGTEQFF. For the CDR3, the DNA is TGTGCCAGCAGCCAAACCCCCCGAAAGGGGACTGAGCAGTTCTTC.

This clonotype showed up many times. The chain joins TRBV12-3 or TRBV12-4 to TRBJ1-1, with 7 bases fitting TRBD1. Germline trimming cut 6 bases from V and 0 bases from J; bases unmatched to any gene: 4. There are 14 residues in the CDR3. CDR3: CASRWGQLNTEAFF. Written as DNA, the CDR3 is TGTGCCAGCAGGTGGGGACAGCTGAACACTGAAGCTTTCTTT.

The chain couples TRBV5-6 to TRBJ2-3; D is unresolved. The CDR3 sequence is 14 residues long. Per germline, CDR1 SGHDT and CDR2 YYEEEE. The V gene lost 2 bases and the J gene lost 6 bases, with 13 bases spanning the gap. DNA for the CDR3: TGTGCCAGCAGCTTAGGACGTTCCCAGGATACGCAGTATTTT. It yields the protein CASSLGRSQDTQYF.

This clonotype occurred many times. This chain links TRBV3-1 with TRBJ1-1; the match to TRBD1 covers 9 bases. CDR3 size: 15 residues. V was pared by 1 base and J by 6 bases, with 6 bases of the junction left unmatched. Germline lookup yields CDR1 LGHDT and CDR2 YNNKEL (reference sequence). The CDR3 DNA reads TGTGCCAGCAGCCAAGGAGACAGGGGGTCCTCTGAAGCTTTCTTT. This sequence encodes CASSQGDRGSSEAFF. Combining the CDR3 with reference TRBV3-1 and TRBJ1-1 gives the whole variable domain DTAVSQTPKYLVTQMGNDKSIKCEQNLGHDTMYWYKQDSKKFLKIMFSYNNKELIINETVPNRFSPKSPDKAHLNLHINSLELGDSAVYFCASSQGDRGSSEAFFGQGTRLTVV.

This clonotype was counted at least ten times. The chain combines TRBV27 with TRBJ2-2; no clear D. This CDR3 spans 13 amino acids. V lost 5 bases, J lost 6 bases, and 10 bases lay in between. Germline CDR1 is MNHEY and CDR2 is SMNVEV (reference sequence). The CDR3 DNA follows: TGTGCCAGCAGTCAGCGACTGGCCGGGGAGCTGTTTTTT. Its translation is CASSQRLAGELFF.

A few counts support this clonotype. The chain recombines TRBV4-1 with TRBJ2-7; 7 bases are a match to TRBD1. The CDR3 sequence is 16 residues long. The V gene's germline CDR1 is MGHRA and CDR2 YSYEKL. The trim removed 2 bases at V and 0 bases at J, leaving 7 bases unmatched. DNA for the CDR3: TGCGCCAGCAGCCAAATCTTGACAGGGAGCTCCTACGAGCAGTACTTC. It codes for CASSQILTGSSYEQYF.

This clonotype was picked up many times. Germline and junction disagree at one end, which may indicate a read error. CDR3 sequence reads: CASSLGLAGTDTQYF. The DNA of the CDR3 is TGCGCCAGCAGCTTGGGACTAGCCGGCACAGATACGCAGTATTTT. The J gene is TRBJ2-3, the V gene TRBV5-6, with 9 bases that match TRBD2. Germline V lookup: CDR1 SGHDT, CDR2 YYEEEE. The CDR3 is 15 residues long.

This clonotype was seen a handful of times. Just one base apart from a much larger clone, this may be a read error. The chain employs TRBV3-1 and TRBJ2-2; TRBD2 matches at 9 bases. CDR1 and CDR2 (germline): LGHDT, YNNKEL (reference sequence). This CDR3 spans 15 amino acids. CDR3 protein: CASCQGSGGTGELFF. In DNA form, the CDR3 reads TGTGCCAGCTGCCAAGGGAGCGGGGGGACCGGGGAGCTGTTTTTT.

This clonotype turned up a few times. The CDR3 nucleotides are TGTGCCAGCAGCCAAGTGGGCGGGCCACAAGAGACCCAGTACTTC. Translating it yields CASSQVGGPQETQYF. The V and J genes are TRBV3-1 and TRBJ2-5; D might be TRBD2 (5 bases). The CDR3 covers 15 residues. The germline V gene has CDR1 LGHDT and CDR2 YNNKEL (reference sequence). Trimming took 1 base from V and 2 from J, leaving 11 bases between them.